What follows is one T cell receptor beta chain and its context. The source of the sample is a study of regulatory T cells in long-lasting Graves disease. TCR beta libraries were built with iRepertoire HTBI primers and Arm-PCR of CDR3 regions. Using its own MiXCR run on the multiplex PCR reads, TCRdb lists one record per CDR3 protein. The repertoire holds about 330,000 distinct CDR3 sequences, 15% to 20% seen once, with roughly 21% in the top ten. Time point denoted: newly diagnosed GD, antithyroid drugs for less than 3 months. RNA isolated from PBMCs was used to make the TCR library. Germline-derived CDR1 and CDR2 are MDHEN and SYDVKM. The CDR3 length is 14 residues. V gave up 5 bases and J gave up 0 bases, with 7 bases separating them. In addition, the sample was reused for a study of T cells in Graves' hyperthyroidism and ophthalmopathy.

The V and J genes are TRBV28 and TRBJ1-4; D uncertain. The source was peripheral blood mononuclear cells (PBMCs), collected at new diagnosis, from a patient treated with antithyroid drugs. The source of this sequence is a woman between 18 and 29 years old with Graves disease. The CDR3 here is CASSLAATNEKLFF. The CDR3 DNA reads TGTGCCAGCAGTCTGGCTGCAACTAATGAAAAACTGTTTTTT.